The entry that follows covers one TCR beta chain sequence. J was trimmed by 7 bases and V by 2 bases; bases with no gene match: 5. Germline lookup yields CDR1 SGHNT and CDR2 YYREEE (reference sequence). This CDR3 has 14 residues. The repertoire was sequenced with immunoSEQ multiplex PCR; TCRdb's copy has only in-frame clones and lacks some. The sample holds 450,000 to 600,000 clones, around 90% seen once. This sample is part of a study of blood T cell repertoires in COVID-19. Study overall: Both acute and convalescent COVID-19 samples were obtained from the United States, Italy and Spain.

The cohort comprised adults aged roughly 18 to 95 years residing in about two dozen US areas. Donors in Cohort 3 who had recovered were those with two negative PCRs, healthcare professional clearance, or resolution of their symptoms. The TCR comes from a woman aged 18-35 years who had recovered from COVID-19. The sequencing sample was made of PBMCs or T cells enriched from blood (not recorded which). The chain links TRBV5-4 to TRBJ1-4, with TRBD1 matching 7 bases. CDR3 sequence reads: CASSFKGASEKLFF. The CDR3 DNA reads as TGTGCCAGCAGCTTTAAGGGGGCAAGTGAAAAACTGTTTTTT.